Presented here are 29 T cell receptor beta chains from one specimen sequenced in a study of cytotoxic CD8 clonotypes in ibrutinib-treated CLL. Data came from immunoSEQ multiplex PCR; TCRdb stores just in-frame clones and leaves some out. Here the sample spans roughly 52,000 clones, more than 45% being singletons. Here the sequenced sample was PBMCs, taken after 12 months of ibrutinib treatment. These receptor sequences come from a human donor with chronic lymphocytic leukemia.

This clone was seen a few times. The chain recombines TRBV5-8 with TRBJ1-1, with 8 bases matching TRBD1. With 2 bases clipped from V and 10 bases from J, the junction kept 1 base outside the gene matches. The CDR3 runs to 11 residues. Germline CDR1 reads SGHTS; CDR2 reads YDEGEE. This chain's CDR3 is CASSFDRGAFF. CDR3 nucleotide sequence: TGTGCCAGCAGCTTCGACAGGGGAGCTTTCTTT.

The V gene is TRBV7-9, the J gene TRBJ2-7; no definite D call. This CDR3 spans 14 amino acids. V was trimmed by 0 bases and J by 1 base, leaving 7 bases between them. CDR1 and CDR2 from the germline V gene are SEHNR and FQNEAQ (reference sequence). Written as DNA, the CDR3 is TGTGCCAGCAGCTTAGCGAGCAGTTCCTACGAGCAGTACTTC. Amino acids: CASSLASSSYEQYF.

The chain links TRBV7-9 to TRBJ1-4, with 7 bases fitting TRBD1. CDR1 SEHNR and CDR2 FQNEAQ come from the germline V gene (reference sequence). The CDR3 totals 16 residues. Losses at the gene ends were 5 bases for V and 1 base for J; bases not matched to a gene: 7. The CDR3 DNA is TGTGCCAGCAGCCCGGAGGGGGCCGGAACTAATGAAAAACTGTTTTTT. Amino acid sequence: CASSPEGAGTNEKLFF.

J is TRBJ1-3 and V is TRBV5-5; D gene uncertain. The CDR3 consists of 13 residues. Germline V lookup: CDR1 SGHKS, CDR2 YYEKEE (reference sequence). V was pared by 4 bases and J by 8 bases, with 13 bases between. CDR3 residues: CASSQLFTDTIYF. CDR3 DNA: TGTGCCAGCAGCCAATTATTTACGGACACCATATATTTT.

Only a few counts were recorded for this clone. The chain has TRBV28 and TRBJ2-1; the D gene is possibly TRBD1 (5 bases). Germline V gene lookup returns CDR1 MDHEN and CDR2 SYDVKM. There are 13 residues in the CDR3. V lost 6 bases and J lost 3, with 9 bases in between. Here the CDR3 reads CASSQGGYNEQFF. For the CDR3, the DNA is TGTGCCAGCAGCCAGGGCGGCTACAATGAGCAGTTCTTC. Together with reference TRBV28 and TRBJ2-1, the CDR3 gives the full variable domain: DVKVTQSSRYLVKRTGEKVFLECVQDMDHENMFWYRQDPGLGLRLIYFSYDVKMKEKGDIPEGYSVSREKKERFSLILESASTNQTSMYLCASSQGGYNEQFFGPGTRLTVL.

The rearrangement joins TRBV27 to TRBJ1-2; tentatively, D is TRBD1 (6 bases). CDR1 MNHEY and CDR2 SMNVEV come from the germline V gene (reference sequence). This CDR3 has 14 residues. Trimming removed 5 bases from V and 7 bases from J, with 17 bases in between. CDR3 coding DNA: TGTGCCAGCAGTGAGCGAAACAGGGTGGGTGGCTACACCTTC. Its protein is CASSERNRVGGYTF.

This chain links TRBV5-1 with TRBJ1-1, with 7 nucleotides matching TRBD1. The V and J ends lost 4 bases and 1 base, in that order; junction bases with no gene match: 10. The germline V gene has CDR1 SGHRS and CDR2 YFSETQ. The CDR3 contains 16 residues. CDR3 loop: CASSLLPRGENTEAFF. CDR3 coding DNA: TGCGCCAGCAGCCTTCTCCCCAGGGGGGAGAACACTGAAGCTTTCTTT.

This chain uses TRBV7-9 with TRBJ1-3; D may be TRBD1 (6 bases). Germline V gives CDR1 SEHNR, CDR2 FQNEAQ (reference sequence). Trimming left V 2 bases short and J 4 bases short, with 12 bases between. The CDR3 is made up of 15 amino acids. The CDR3 DNA reads as TGTGCCAGCAGCTTACGGGGGCCCGAAGGAAACACCATATATTTT. It specifies CASSLRGPEGNTIYF.

The chain combines TRBV6-1 with TRBJ1-2, with 8 bases lining up with TRBD1. CDR1 is MNHNS, CDR2 SASEGT, per germline. J was trimmed by 4 bases and V by 2 bases; bases with no gene match: 12. The CDR3 is made up of 17 amino acids. The CDR3, as DNA: TGTGCCAGCAGTGAACAGGGGGCGATAAAGTCCCCCTATGGCTACACCTTC. Amino acid sequence: CASSEQGAIKSPYGYTF.

The rearrangement links TRBV30 to TRBJ1-6; no clear D. Germline V gene sequence: CDR1 GTSNPN, CDR2 SVGIG (reference sequence). This CDR3 comprises 12 residues. Between the trimmed V and J ends, which lost 0 bases and 5 bases, there was a span of 2 bases. The CDR3 protein is CAWSVDNSPLHF. The CDR3, as DNA: TGTGCCTGGAGTGTAGATAATTCACCCCTCCACTTT.

The chain uses TRBV14 and TRBJ1-2; D is ambiguous. Trimming stripped 0 bases from V and 8 bases from J, with 19 bases between. The CDR3 contains 16 residues. CDR1 is SGHDN, CDR2 FVKESK, per germline. The chain's CDR3 is CASSQEPRVSGLGYTF. For the CDR3, the DNA is TGTGCCAGCAGCCAAGAACCGAGAGTGTCCGGTCTCGGCTACACCTTC. Full variable domain (rest looked up from reference TRBV14 and TRBJ1-2): EAGVTQFPSHSVIEKGQTVTLRCDPISGHDNLYWYRRVMGKEIKFLLHFVKESKQDESGMPNNRFLAERTGGTYSTLKVQPAELEDSGVYFCASSQEPRVSGLGYTFGSGTRLTVV.

The V call is TRBV10-3, the J call TRBJ2-7, with 12 bases fitting TRBD2. This CDR3 contains 15 residues. V lost 2 bases, J lost 6 bases, and 5 bases stayed unmatched. CDR1 is ENHRY and CDR2 is SYGVKD in the germline V gene. In DNA, the CDR3 is TGTGCCATCAGTGAGGCGACTAGCGGGAGTGGCGAGCAGTACTTC. Encoded protein: CAISEATSGSGEQYF.

The chain is built from TRBV18 and TRBJ1-1, with a weak D call TRBD1 (5 bases). Germline V gene data show CDR1 as KGHSH and CDR2 as LQKENI. The CDR3 contains 14 residues. The V end lost 3 bases, the J end lost 3 bases, and 11 bases lay between the germline ends. This chain's CDR3 is CASSPDPGDTEAFF. Here the CDR3 DNA reads TGTGCCAGCTCACCTGATCCGGGGGACACTGAAGCTTTCTTT.

This chain links TRBV15 with TRBJ1-2; D gene unclear. The V end was cut by 0 bases, the J end by 4 bases, with 12 bases between. This CDR3 has 15 residues. The V gene's germline CDR1 is LNHNV and CDR2 YYDKDF (reference sequence). This chain's CDR3 is CATSRDLTDAYGYTF. For the CDR3, the DNA is TGTGCCACCAGCAGAGATCTCACAGACGCCTATGGCTACACCTTC.

The chain recombines TRBV18 with TRBJ2-7, with a possible D match to TRBD1 (5 bases). This CDR3 spans 13 amino acids. Germline-derived CDR1 and CDR2 are KGHSH and LQKENI. Between the trimmed V and J ends, which lost 0 bases and 2 bases, there was a span of 5 bases. The CDR3 reads CASSPPTAYEQYF. The CDR3 DNA sequence: TGTGCCAGCTCACCACCGACAGCCTACGAGCAGTACTTC. Supplemented by reference TRBV18 and TRBJ2-7, the full variable domain reads NAGVMQNPRHLVRRRGQEARLRCSPMKGHSHVYWYRQLPEEGLKFMVYLQKENIIDESGMPKERFSAEFPKEGPSILRIQQVVRGDSAAYFCASSPPTAYEQYFGPGTRLTVT.

Ten or more counts support this clone. V is TRBV10-3 and J is TRBJ1-2, with 7 positions matching TRBD1. V shed 6 bases and J 12 bases; nucleotides not matched to a gene: 10. Germline-derived CDR1 and CDR2 are ENHRY and SYGVKD. The CDR3 contains 12 residues. CDR3 DNA sequence: TGTGCCATCAGGGGGACAGCCGACGGGGACACCTTC. Its protein is CAIRGTADGDTF.

The chain carries TRBV5-1 and TRBJ1-5, with TRBD1 matching 9 bases. V gave up 4 bases and J gave up 3 bases; unmatched junction bases: 5. Germline V gene sequence: CDR1 SGHRS, CDR2 YFSETQ. The length of the CDR3 is 15 residues. The CDR3 DNA is TGCGCCAGCAGCCCTGGGACAGGGACCAATCAGCCCCAGCATTTT. It is translated as CASSPGTGTNQPQHF.

This clone has just one count. The V and J genes are TRBV14 and TRBJ2-1, with TRBD2 matching over 12 bases. CDR3 size: 16 residues. Germline-derived CDR1 and CDR2 are SGHDN and FVKESK. V shed 3 bases and J 4 bases; nucleotides not matched to a gene: 4. In DNA form, the CDR3 reads TGTGCCAGCAGCCATTGGACTAGCGGGATATACAATGAGCAGTTCTTC. Amino acids: CASSHWTSGIYNEQFF.

V and J are TRBV9 and TRBJ1-3; D is undetermined. Trimming shortened V by 0 bases and J by 0 bases, and 4 bases separated the two germline ends. The CDR3 totals 14 residues. Germline CDR1 is SGDLS and CDR2 is YYNGEE. This chain's CDR3 is CASSVDGSGNTIYF. The CDR3 DNA reads as TGTGCCAGCAGCGTAGATGGCTCTGGAAACACCATATATTTT.

This clone was observed a handful of times. The chain uses TRBV5-1 and TRBJ1-1; D may be TRBD1 (5 bases). CDR1 is SGHRS, CDR2 YFSETQ, per germline. V was pared by 1 base and J by 3 bases, with 7 bases between. The CDR3 is 13 amino acids. For the CDR3, the DNA is TGCGCCAGCAGCTTGTCGGGGGACACTGAAGCTTTCTTT. This sequence encodes CASSLSGDTEAFF.

Concerning this clone: Its ends do not fully match the called genes, so a read error is possible. V gene TRBV7-2 combines with J gene TRBJ2-3; 8 positions match TRBD2. Germline V CDR1 and CDR2: SGHTA, FQGNSA. The CDR3 contains 12 residues. CDR3 sequence (DNA): TGTGCCAGCAGCCCCCCAGCGGGAGTAGTGCATTTT. Translated, it gives CASSPPAGVVHF.

This chain uses TRBV5-1 with TRBJ1-3, with D unclear. The CDR3 is made up of 14 amino acids. Germline V lookup: CDR1 SGHRS, CDR2 YFSETQ. V dropped 4 bases and J dropped 0 bases, with 8 bases sitting between them. This chain's CDR3 is CASSQDISGNTIYF. The CDR3 region has the DNA TGCGCCAGCAGCCAAGACATCTCTGGAAACACCATATATTTT.

The chain is built from TRBV27 and TRBJ2-2, with a possible D match to TRBD2 (6 bases). The germline gives CDR1 MNHEY, CDR2 SMNVEV (reference sequence). The V end was cut by 9 bases, the J end by 3 bases, with 14 bases between. There are 14 residues in the CDR3. CDR3 DNA sequence: TGTGCCAGTGGGACGGGAGATCACACCGGGGAGCTGTTTTTT. Amino acids: CASGTGDHTGELFF.

CDR3 sequence (DNA): TGTGCCAGCAGCCAAAGACCGGGATACACTCATGGCTACACCTTC. Its protein product is CASSQRPGYTHGYTF. The V call is TRBV7-2, the J call TRBJ1-2, with D unresolved. The V and J ends lost 5 bases and 6 bases respectively, with 19 bases between them. The germline CDR1 and CDR2 sequences are SGHTA and FQGNSA. There are 15 residues in the CDR3.

This rearrangement joins TRBV19 to TRBJ1-2, with no clear D. The CDR3 extends over 11 amino acids. From germline, CDR1 is LNHDA and CDR2 SQIVND (reference sequence). The ends were cut back, 5 bases at V and 4 bases at J, with 5 bases in the middle. The CDR3 sequence is CASSWSYGYTF. The CDR3 nucleotides read TGTGCCAGTAGTTGGTCCTATGGCTACACCTTC. Full variable domain (rest looked up from reference TRBV19 and TRBJ1-2): DGGITQSPKYLFRKEGQNVTLSCEQNLNHDAMYWYRQDPGQGLRLIYYSQIVNDFQKGDIAEGYSVSREKKESFPLTVTSAQKNPTAFYLCASSWSYGYTFGSGTRLTVV.

The rearrangement links TRBV2 to TRBJ1-2; D is unresolved. Trimming took 3 bases from V and 6 from J, leaving 17 bases between them. From germline, CDR1 is SNHLY and CDR2 FYNNEI. The CDR3 sequence is 15 residues long. CDR3 nucleotides: TGTGCCAGCAGTGAGGGTTACGCTGTTACGGATGGCTACACCTTC. It encodes CASSEGYAVTDGYTF.

The J gene is TRBJ1-2, the V gene TRBV29-1; D is perhaps TRBD1 (5 bases). Germline assignment: CDR1 SQVTM and CDR2 ANQGSEA. Trimming took off 3 bases at V and 6 bases at J, with 8 bases between the two ends. CDR3 length: 11 amino acids. Written as DNA, the CDR3 is TGCAGCGTTGAGAACAGGAATGGCTACACCTTC. This codes for CSVENRNGYTF.

The chain joins TRBV27 to TRBJ2-7; TRBD1 matches at 8 bases. The CDR3 extends over 14 amino acids. The germline gives CDR1 MNHEY, CDR2 SMNVEV (reference sequence). Losses at the gene ends were 3 bases for V and 2 bases for J; bases not matched to a gene: 3. This CDR3 is CASSFWDRPYEQYF. For the CDR3, the DNA is TGTGCCAGCAGTTTCTGGGACAGGCCCTACGAGCAGTACTTC.

The chain has TRBV2 and TRBJ2-2, with 8 bases matching TRBD1. Germline CDR1 SNHLY, CDR2 FYNNEI. The J segment lost 3 bases and the V segment lost 5 bases, leaving 2 bases of the junction unmatched. The length of the CDR3 is 14 residues. CDR3 region: CASSYRGDTGELFF. The CDR3 region has the DNA TGTGCCAGCAGTTACAGGGGGGACACCGGGGAGCTGTTTTTT. Combining the CDR3 with reference TRBV2 and TRBJ2-2 gives the whole variable domain EPEVTQTPSHQVTQMGQEVILRCVPISNHLYFYWYRQILGQKVEFLVSFYNNEISEKSEIFDDQFSVERPDGSNFTLKIRSTKLEDSAMYFCASSYRGDTGELFFGEGSRLTVL.